The clone carrying this TCR beta chain appeared a single time. The approximately 120-subject validation cohort, separate from the approximately 670-subject first cohort, included the donors. Repertoires were generated with immunoSEQ multiplex PCR, while TCRdb's copy carries only in-frame clones and drops some. This repertoire shows tens of thousands of clones, just over 85% found once; its top ten account for about 6.7%. This specimen belongs to a study of cytomegalovirus exposure and HLA in healthy donors. Study information: The same platform as the approximately 670 first-cohort repertoires was used for the 120 validation repertoires, a later analysis reported.

The germline V gene encodes CDR1 SGDLS and CDR2 YYNGEE. The V gene lost 3 bases and the J gene lost 5 bases, with 17 bases spanning the gap. The CDR3 extends over 15 amino acids. This clonotype originated in a woman aged 25 to 45 in good health and CMV-seronegative. Sequencing was done on a sample of PBMCs. The chain is built from TRBV9 and TRBJ2-5; maybe TRBD2 (6 bases). The CDR3 region is CASSAPGFGGETQYF. CDR3 bases: TGTGCCAGCAGCGCACCGGGTTTTGGAGGGGAGACCCAGTACTTC. Drawing the rest from reference TRBV9 and TRBJ2-5, the complete variable domain is DSGVTQTPKHLITATGQRVTLRCSPRSGDLSVYWYQQSLDQGLQFLIQYYNGEERAKGNILERFSAQQFPDLHSELNLSSLELGDSALYFCASSAPGFGGETQYFGPGTRLLVL.